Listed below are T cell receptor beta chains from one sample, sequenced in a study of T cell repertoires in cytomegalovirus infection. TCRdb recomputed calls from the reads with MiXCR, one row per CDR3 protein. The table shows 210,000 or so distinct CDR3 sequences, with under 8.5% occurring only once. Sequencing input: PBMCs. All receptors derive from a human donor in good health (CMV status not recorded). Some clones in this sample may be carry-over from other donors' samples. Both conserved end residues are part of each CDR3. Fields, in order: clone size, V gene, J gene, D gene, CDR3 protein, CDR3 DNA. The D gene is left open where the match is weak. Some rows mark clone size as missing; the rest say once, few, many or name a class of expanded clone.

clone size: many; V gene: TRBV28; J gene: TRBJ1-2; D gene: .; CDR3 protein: CASSFQGASGYTF; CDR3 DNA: TGTGCCAGCAGTTTTCAAGGGGCCTCTGGCTACACCTTC
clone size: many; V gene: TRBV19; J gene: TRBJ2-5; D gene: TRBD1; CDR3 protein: CASSTGGQGKTQYF; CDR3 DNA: TGTGCCAGTAGTACCGGGGGACAGGGAAAGACCCAGTACTTC
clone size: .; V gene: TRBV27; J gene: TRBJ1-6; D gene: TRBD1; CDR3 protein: CASSLIGGLYNSPLHF; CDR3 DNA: TGTGCCAGCAGTTTAATAGGGGGCCTCTATAATTCACCCCTCCACTTT
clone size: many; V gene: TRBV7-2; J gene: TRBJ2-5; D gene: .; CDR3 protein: CASTPSGTDIGVTQYF; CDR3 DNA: TGTGCCAGCACCCCCTCCGGGACCGACATCGGTGTGACCCAGTACTTC
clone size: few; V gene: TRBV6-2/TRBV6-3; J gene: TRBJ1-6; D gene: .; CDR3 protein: CASSYSIIYNSPLHF; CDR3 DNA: TGTGCCAGCAGTTACTCGATCATCTATAATTCACCCCTCCACTTT
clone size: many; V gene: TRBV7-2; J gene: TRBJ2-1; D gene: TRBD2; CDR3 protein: CASSGGFGGNEQFF; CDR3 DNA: TGTGCCAGCAGCGGGGGTTTCGGGGGGAATGAGCAGTTCTTC
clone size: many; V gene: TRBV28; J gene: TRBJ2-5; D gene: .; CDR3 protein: CASSLTRVETQYF; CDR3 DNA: TGTGCCAGCAGTTTAACTCGGGTAGAGACCCAGTACTTC
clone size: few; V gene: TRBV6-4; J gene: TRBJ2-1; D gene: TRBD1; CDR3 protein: CASSRTGLVSYNEQFF; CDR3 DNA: TGTGCCAGCAGTAGGACAGGGCTTGTTTCCTACAATGAGCAGTTCTTC
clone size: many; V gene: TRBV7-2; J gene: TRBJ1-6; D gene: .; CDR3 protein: CVVRQAAPNSPLHF; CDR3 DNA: TGTGTCGTTCGGCAGGCAGCCCCAAATTCACCCCTCCACTTT
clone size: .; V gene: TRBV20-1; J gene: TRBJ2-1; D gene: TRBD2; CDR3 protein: CSPGLAGINEQFF; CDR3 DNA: TGCAGCCCGGGACTAGCGGGGATCAATGAGCAGTTCTTC
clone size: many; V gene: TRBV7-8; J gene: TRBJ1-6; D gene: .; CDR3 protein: CASSLAFNNYNSPLHF; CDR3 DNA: TGTGCCAGCAGCTTAGCTTTTAACAACTATAATTCACCCCTCCACTTT
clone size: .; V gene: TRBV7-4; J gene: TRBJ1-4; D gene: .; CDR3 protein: CASSLQQGANEKLFF; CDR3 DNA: TGTGCCAGCAGCCTTCAACAGGGCGCTAATGAAAAACTGTTTTTT
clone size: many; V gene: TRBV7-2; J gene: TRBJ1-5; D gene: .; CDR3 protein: CASSLERNQPQHF; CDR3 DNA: TGTGCCAGCAGCTTAGAACGAAATCAGCCCCAGCATTTT
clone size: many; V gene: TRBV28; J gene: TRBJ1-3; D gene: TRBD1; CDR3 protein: CASSFPGTGSGNTIYF; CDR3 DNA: TGTGCCAGCAGTTTCCCCGGGACAGGCTCTGGAAACACCATATATTTT
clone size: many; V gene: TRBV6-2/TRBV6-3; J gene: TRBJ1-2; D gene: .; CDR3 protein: CASSLDRDFLNPNYGYTF; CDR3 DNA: TGTGCCAGCAGCCTCGATCGGGACTTTCTCAACCCTAACTATGGCTACACCTTC
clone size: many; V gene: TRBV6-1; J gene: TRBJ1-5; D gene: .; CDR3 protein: CASSLEGQINQPQHF; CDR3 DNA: TGTGCCAGCAGCCTAGAGGGGCAGATCAATCAGCCCCAGCATTTT
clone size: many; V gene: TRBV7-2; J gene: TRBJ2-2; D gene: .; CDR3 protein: CASSLGGSSGELFF; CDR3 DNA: TGTGCCAGCAGCTTAGGGGGGAGTTCCGGGGAGCTGTTTTTT
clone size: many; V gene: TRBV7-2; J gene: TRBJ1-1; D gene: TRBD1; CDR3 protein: CASSYWTGATEAFF; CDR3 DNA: TGTGCCAGCAGCTACTGGACAGGGGCAACTGAAGCTTTCTTT
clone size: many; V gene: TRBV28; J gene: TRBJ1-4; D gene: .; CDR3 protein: CASKRSTNEKLFF; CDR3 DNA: TGTGCCAGCAAGCGGTCAACTAATGAAAAACTGTTTTTT
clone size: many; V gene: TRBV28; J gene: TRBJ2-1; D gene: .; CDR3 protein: CASSLNIQGGWENEQFF; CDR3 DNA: TGTGCCAGCAGTCTGAACATACAGGGAGGTTGGGAGAATGAGCAGTTCTTC
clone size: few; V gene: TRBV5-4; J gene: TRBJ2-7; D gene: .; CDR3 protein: CASSLVGTGEQYF; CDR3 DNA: TGTGCCAGCAGCTTGGTGGGGACCGGTGAGCAGTACTTC
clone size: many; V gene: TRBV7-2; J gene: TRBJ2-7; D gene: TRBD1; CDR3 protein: CASSLDEGAGAYEQYF; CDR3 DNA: TGTGCCAGCAGCTTAGACGAGGGGGCAGGGGCCTACGAGCAGTACTTC
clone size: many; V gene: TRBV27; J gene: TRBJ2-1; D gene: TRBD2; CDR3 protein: CASSSLAGGYNEQFF; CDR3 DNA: TGTGCCAGCAGTTCTTTAGCGGGGGGATACAATGAGCAGTTCTTC
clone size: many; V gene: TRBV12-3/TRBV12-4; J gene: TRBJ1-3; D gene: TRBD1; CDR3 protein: CASSLRQGSHTIYF; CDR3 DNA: TGTGCCAGCAGTTTACGACAGGGGAGTCACACCATATATTTT
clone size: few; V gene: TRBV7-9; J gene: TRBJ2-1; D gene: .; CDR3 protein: CASSFARTGQAYNEQFF; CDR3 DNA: TGTGCCAGCAGCTTCGCTAGAACGGGGCAGGCCTACAATGAGCAGTTCTTC
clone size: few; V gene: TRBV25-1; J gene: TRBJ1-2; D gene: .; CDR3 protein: CASSGKDAANYGYTF; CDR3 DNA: TGTGCCAGCAGTGGCAAGGACGCAGCTAACTATGGCTACACCTTC
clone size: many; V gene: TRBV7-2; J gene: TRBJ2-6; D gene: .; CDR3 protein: CALDSGANVLTF; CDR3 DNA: TGTGCTCTCGACTCTGGGGCCAACGTCCTGACTTTC
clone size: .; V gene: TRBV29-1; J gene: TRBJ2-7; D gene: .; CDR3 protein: CSVGGVYEQYF; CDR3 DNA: TGCAGCGTCGGCGGGGTTTACGAGCAGTACTTC
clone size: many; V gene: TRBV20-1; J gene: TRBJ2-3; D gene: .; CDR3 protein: CSAPLQGPGTDTQYF; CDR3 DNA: TGCAGTGCTCCTCTCCAGGGACCAGGCACAGATACGCAGTATTTT
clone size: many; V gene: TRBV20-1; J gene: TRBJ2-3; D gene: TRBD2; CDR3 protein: CSASPGLAGGLYTDTQYF; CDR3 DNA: TGCAGTGCTAGCCCCGGACTAGCGGGGGGCCTATACACAGATACGCAGTATTTT
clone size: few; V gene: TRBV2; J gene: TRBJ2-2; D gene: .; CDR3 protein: CASSENWGEELFF; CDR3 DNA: TGTGCCAGCAGTGAAAACTGGGGGGAGGAGCTGTTTTTT
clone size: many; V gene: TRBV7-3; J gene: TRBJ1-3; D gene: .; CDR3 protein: CARGTPAGNTIYF; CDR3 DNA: TGTGCCAGAGGGACCCCAGCTGGAAACACCATATATTTT
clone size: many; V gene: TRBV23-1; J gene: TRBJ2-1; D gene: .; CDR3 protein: CASKGGPYNEQFF; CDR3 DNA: TGCGCCAGCAAGGGGGGGCCCTACAATGAGCAGTTCTTC
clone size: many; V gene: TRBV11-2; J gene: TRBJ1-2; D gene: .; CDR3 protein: CASTAGSADYGYTF; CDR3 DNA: TGTGCCAGCACCGCCGGGTCGGCAGACTATGGCTACACCTTC
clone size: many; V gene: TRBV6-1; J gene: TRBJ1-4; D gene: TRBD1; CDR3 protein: CASRPGQGENEKLFF; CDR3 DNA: TGTGCCAGCAGACCTGGACAGGGGGAAAATGAAAAACTGTTTTTT
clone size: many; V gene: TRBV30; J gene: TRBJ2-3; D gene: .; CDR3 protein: CAWSVRAAPDWETQYF; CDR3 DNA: TGTGCCTGGAGTGTACGGGCAGCGCCTGATTGGGAGACGCAGTATTTT
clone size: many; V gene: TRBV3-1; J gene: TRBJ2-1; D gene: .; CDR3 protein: CASSQRGGAHNEQFF; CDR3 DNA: TGTGCCAGCAGCCAGAGAGGGGGAGCTCACAATGAGCAGTTCTTC
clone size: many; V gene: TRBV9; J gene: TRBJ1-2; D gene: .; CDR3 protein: CASTPLSGYTF; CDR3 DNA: TGTGCCAGCACCCCTCTGAGTGGCTACACCTTC
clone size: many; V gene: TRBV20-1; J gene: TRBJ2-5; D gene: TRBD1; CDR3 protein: CSEQGDGGTQYF; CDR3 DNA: TGCAGTGAGCAGGGGGACGGAGGGACCCAGTACTTC
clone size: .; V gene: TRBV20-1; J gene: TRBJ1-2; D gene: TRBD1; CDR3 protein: CSAHLNDRAYGYTF; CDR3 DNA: TGCAGTGCTCACCTCAATGACAGGGCCTATGGCTACACCTTC
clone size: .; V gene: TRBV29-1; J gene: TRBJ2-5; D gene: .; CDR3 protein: CSVRAAVRGETQYF; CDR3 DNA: TGCAGCGTTAGGGCGGCAGTCCGGGGAGAGACCCAGTACTTC
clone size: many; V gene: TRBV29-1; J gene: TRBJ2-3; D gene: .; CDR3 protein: CSVRRGGTDTQYF; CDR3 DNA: TGCAGCGTTAGACGGGGAGGCACAGATACGCAGTATTTT